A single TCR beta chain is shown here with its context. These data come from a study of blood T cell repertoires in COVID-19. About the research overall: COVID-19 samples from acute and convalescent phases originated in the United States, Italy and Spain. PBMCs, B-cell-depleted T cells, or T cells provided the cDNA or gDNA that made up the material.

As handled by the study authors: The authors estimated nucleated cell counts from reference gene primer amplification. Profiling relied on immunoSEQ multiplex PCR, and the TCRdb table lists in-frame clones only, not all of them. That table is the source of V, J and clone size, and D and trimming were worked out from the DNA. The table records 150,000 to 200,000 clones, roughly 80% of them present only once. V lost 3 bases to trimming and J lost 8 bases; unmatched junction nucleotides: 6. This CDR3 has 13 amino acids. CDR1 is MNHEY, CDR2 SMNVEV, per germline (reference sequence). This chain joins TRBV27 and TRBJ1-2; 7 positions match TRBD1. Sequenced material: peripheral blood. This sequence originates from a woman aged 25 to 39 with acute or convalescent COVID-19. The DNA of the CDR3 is TGTGCCAGCAGTTTCAAGGGGGCGTTAGGCTACACCTTC. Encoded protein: CASSFKGALGYTF.